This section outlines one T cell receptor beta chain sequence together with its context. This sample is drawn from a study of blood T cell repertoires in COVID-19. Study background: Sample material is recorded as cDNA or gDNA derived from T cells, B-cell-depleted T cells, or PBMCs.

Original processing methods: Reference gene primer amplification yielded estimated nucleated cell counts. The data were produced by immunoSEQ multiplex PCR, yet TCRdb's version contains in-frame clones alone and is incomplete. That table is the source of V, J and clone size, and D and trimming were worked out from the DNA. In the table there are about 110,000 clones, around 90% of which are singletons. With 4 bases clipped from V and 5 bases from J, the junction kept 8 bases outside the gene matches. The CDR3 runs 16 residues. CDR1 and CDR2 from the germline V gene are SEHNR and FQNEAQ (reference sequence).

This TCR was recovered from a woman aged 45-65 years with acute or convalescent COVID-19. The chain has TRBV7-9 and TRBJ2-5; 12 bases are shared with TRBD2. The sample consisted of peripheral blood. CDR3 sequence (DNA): TGTGCCAGCAGCTCAAGACTAGCGGGAGTCCACGAGACCCAGTACTTC. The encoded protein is CASSSRLAGVHETQYF.